Only a few counts were recorded for the clone carrying this T cell receptor beta chain. The antigen remains unidentified. This entry belongs to a study of beta chain features in type 1 diabetes. Study-wide findings and caveats: TCRB repertoires of naive, central memory and Treg cells appeared more similar among patients than among healthy donors.

The authors reverse transcribed all of the isolated RNA, so sequencing captured expressed TCRB transcripts. Libraries were prepared by immunoSEQ multiplex PCR; TCRdb keeps only in-frame clonotypes and omits some of them. This table has under 950,000 clones, 17% appearing once. The specimen was naive CD4+ T cells from blood. This TCR came from a woman aged 18-29 years in good health.

CDR3 residues: CASSPRLVRTQYF. The CDR3, as DNA: TGTGCCAGCAGCCCAAGACTAGTACGTACGCAGTATTTT. J is TRBJ2-3 and V is TRBV14; TRBD2 might be the D (6 bases). The CDR3 is 13 amino acids. Trimming left V 4 bases short and J 8 bases short, with 13 bases between. The germline gives CDR1 SGHDN, CDR2 FVKESK.